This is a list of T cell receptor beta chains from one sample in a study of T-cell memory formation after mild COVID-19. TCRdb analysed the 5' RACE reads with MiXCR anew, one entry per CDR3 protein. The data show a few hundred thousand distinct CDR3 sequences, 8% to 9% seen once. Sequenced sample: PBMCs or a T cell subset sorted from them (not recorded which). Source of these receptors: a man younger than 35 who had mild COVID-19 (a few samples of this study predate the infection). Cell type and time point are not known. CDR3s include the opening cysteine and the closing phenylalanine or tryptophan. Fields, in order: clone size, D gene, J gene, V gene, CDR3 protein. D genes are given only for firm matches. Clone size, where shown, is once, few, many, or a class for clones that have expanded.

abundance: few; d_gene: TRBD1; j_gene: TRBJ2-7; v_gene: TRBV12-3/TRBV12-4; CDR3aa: CASSLTGNYEQYF
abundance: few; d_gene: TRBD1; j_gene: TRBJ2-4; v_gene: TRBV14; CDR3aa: CASSQDSGTATLLAKNIQYF
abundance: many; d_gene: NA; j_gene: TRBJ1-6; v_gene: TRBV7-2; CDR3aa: CASSLQAVRGAADNSPLHF
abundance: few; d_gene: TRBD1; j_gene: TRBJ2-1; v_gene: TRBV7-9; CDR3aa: CASSSPGGQGVGHEQFF
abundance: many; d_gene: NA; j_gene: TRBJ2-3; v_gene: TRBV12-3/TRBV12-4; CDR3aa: CASRLRGGTTSTDTQYF
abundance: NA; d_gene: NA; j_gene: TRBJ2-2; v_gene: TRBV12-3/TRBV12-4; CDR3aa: CASRSTGNLVTGELFF
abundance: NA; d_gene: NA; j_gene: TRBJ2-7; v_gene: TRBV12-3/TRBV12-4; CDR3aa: CASAAETYEQYF
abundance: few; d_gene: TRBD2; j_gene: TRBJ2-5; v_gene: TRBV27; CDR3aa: CASSLLTSGGARETQYF
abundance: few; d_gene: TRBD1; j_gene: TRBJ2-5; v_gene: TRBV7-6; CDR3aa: CASTLDRAETQYF
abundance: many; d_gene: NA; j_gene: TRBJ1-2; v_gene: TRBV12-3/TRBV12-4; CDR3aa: CASSLEGYGYTF
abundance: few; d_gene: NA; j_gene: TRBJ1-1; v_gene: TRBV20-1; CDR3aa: CSATRRGTEAFF
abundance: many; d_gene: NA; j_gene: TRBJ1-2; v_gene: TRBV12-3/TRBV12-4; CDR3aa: CASSLPPGNWGYTF
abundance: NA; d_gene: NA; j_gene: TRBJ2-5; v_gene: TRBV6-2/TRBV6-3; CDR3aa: CASSRNPETQYF
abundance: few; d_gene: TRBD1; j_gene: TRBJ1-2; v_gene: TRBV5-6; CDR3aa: CASSSLTGYGYGYTF
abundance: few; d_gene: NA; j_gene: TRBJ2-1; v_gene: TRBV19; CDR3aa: CASSRNFVSYNEQFF
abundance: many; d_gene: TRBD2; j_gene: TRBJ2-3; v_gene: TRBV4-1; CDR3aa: CASSSPERGVTDTQYF
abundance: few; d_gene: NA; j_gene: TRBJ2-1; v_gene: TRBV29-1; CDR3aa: CSVEGDYNEQFF
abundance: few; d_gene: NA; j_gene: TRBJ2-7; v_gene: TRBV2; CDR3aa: CASSGQFYEQYF
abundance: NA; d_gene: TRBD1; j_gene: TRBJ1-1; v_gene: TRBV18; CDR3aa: CASSPGQGARNTEAFF
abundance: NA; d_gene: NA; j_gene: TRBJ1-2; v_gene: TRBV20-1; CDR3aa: CSARVGEGFYGYTF
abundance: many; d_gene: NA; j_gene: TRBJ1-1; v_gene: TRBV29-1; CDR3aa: CSFGRTEAFF
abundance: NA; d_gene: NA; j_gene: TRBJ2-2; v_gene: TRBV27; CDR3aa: CASRKEIDTGELFF
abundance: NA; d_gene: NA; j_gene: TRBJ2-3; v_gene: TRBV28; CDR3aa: CASSPRGLTQYF
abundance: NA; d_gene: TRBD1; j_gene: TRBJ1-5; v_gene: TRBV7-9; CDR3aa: CASSSDREYRQPQHF
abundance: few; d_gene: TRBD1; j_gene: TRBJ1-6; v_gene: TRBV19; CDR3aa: CASSIEGTGEGSPLHF
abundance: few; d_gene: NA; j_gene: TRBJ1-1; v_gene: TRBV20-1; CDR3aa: CSAPRGGRTEAFF
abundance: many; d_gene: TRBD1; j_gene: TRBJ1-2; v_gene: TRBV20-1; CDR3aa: CSAKGQGPMQGYTF